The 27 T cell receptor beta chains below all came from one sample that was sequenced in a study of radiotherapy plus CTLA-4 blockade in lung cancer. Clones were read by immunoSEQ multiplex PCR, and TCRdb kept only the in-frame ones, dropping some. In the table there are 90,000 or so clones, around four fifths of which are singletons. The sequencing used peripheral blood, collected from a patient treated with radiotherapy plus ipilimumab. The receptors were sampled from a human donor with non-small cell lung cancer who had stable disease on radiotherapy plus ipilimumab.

The DNA of the CDR3 is TGTGCCAGCAGCTCACTTCAGGGCGCAGATACGCAGTATTTT. Its protein product is CASSSLQGADTQYF. The chain employs TRBV7-9 and TRBJ2-3; weak D call: TRBD1 (5 bases). V lost 4 bases and J lost 4, with 12 bases in between. Per germline, CDR1 SEHNR and CDR2 FQNEAQ (reference sequence). The CDR3 consists of 14 residues.

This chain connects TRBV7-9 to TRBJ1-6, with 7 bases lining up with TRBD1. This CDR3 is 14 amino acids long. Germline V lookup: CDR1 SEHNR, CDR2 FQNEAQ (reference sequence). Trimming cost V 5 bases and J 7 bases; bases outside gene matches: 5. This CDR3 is CASSIGQENSPLHF. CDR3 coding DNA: TGTGCCAGCAGCATCGGACAGGAGAATTCACCCCTCCACTTT.

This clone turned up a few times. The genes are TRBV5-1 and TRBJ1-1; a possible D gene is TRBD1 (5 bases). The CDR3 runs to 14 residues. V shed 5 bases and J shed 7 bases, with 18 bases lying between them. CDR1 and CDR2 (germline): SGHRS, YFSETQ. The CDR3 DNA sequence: TGCGCCAGCAGATCGACCGGGACCTTGGGTGAAGCTTTCTTT. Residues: CASRSTGTLGEAFF.

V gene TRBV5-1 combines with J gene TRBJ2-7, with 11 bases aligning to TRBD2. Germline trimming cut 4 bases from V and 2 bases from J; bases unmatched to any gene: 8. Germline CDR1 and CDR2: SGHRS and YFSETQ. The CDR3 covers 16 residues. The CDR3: CASSPSLLAGAYEQYF. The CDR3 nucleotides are TGCGCCAGCAGCCCCTCATTACTAGCGGGGGCCTACGAGCAGTACTTC.

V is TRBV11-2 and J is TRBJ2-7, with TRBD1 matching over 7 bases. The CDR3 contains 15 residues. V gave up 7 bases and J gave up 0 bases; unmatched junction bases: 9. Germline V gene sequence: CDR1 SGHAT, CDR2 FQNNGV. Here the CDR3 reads CASTLRTGASYEQYF. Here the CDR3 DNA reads TGTGCCAGCACCCTTCGAACAGGGGCCTCCTACGAGCAGTACTTC.

Written as DNA, the CDR3 is TGTGCCAGCAGCTTCAACTCGGGACAGGGGCGTGATACGCAGTATTTT. Residues: CASSFNSGQGRDTQYF. The chain combines TRBV9 with TRBJ2-3, with TRBD1 matching over 10 bases. The germline gives CDR1 SGDLS, CDR2 YYNGEE. Trimming took 4 bases from V and 6 from J; bases not matched to a gene: 11. CDR3 length: 16 residues.

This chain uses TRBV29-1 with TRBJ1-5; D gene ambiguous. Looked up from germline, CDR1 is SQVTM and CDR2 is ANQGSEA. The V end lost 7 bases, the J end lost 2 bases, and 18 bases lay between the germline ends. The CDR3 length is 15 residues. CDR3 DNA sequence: TGCAGCGCCGACCAGCTACTTGAGGGCAATCAGCCCCAGCATTTT. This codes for CSADQLLEGNQPQHF. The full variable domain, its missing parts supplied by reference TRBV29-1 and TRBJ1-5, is SAVISQKPSRDICQRGTSLTIQCQVDSQVTMMFWYRQQPGQSLTLIATANQGSEATYESGFVIDKFPISRPNLTFSTLTVSNMSPEDSSIYLCSADQLLEGNQPQHFGDGTRLSIL.

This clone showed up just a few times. CDR3: CASSYLRQPQHF. The DNA for the CDR3 is TGTGCCAGCAGTTACCTTCGTCAGCCCCAGCATTTT. The V gene is TRBV28, the J gene TRBJ1-5, with D uncertain. Trimming removed 4 bases at V and 6 bases at J, with 7 bases between. Germline CDR1 is MDHEN and CDR2 is SYDVKM. The CDR3 spans 12 residues.

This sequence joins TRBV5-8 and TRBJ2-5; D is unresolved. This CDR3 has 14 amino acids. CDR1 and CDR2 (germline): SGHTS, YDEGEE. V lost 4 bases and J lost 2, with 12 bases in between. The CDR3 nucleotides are TGTGCCAGCAGCCTCGGGTTCCTACAAGAGACCCAGTACTTC. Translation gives CASSLGFLQETQYF.

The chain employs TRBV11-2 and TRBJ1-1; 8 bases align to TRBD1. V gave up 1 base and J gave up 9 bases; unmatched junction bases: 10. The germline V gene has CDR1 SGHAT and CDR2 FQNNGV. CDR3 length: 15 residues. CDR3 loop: CASSLGGQGLGKAFF. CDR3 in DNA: TGTGCCAGCAGCTTAGGCGGACAGGGTTTGGGAAAAGCTTTCTTT.

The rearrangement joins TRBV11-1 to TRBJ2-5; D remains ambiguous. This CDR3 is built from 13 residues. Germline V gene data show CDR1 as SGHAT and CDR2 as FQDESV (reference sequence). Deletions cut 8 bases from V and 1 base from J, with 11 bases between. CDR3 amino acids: CASHSQPQETQYF. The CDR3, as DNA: TGTGCCAGCCATAGTCAACCCCAAGAGACCCAGTACTTC.

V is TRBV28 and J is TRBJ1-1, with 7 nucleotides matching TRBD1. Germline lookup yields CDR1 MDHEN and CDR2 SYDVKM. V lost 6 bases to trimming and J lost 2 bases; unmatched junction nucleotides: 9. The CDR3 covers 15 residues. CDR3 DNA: TGTGCCAGCAGGGCAAATCAGGGGGGCAACACTGAAGCTTTCTTT. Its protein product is CASRANQGGNTEAFF.

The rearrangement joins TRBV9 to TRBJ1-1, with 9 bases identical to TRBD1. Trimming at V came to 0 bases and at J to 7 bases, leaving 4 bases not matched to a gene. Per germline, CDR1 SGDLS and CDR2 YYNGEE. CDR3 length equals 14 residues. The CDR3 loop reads CASSVEDRGYEAFF. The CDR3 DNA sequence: TGTGCCAGCAGCGTAGAGGACAGGGGCTATGAAGCTTTCTTT.

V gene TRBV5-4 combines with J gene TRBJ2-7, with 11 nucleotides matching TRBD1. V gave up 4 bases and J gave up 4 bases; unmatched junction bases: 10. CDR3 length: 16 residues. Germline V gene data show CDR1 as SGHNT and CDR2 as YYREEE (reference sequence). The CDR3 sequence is CASSLTGQGARYEQYF. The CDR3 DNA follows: TGTGCCAGCAGCCTCACCGGACAGGGGGCAAGGTACGAGCAGTACTTC.

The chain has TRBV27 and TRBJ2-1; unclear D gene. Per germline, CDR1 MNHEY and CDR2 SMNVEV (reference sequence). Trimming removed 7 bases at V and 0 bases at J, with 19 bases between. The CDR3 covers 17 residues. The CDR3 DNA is TGTGCCAGCACCAGCACCGTCGGCGTAGGCTCCTACAATGAGCAGTTCTTC. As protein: CASTSTVGVGSYNEQFF.

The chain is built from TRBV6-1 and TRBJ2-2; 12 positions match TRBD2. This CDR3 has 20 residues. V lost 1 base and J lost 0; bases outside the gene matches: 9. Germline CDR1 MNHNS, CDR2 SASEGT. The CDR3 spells CASSEVGLAGFDPNTGELFF. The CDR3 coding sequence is TGTGCCAGCAGTGAAGTCGGACTAGCGGGGTTCGATCCGAACACCGGGGAGCTGTTTTTT.

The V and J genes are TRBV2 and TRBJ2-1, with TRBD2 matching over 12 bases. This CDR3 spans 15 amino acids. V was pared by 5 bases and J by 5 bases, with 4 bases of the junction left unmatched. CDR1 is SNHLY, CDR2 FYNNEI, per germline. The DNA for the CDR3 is TGTGCCAGCAGTTGGAGACTAGCGGGGGACAATGAGCAGTTCTTC. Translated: CASSWRLAGDNEQFF.

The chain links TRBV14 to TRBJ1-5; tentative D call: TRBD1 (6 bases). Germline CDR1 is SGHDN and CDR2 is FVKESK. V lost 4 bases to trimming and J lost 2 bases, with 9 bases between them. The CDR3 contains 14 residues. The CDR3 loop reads CASSPWTGNQPQHF. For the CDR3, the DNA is TGTGCCAGCAGCCCCTGGACAGGCAATCAGCCCCAGCATTTT.

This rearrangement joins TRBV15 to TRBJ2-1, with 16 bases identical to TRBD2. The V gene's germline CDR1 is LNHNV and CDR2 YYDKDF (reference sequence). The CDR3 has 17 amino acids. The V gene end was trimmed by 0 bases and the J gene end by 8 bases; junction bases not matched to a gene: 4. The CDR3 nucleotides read TGTGCCACCAGCAGAGATACGGGACTAGCGGGGGGGCATGAGCAGTTCTTC. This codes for CATSRDTGLAGGHEQFF.

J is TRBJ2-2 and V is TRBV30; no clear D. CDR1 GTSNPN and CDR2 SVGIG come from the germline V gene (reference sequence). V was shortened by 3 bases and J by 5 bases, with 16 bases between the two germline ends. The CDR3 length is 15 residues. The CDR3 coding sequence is TGTGCCTGGAGCTTGGTCACCCGAACGACCGGGGAGCTGTTTTTT. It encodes CAWSLVTRTTGELFF.

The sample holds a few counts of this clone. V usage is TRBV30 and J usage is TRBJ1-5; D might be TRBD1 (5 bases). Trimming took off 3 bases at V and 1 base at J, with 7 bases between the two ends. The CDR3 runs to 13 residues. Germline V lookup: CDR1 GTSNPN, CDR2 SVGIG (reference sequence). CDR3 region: CAWSGGSNQPQHF. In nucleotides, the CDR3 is TGTGCCTGGAGCGGGGGGAGCAATCAGCCCCAGCATTTT.

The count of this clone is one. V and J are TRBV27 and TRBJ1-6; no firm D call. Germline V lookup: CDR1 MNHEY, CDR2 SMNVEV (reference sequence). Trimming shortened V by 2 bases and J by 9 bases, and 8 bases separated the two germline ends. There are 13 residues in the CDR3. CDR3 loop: CASSLSGPSPLHF. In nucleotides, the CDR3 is TGTGCCAGCAGTTTAAGCGGCCCTTCACCCCTCCACTTT.

The CDR3 protein is CASSQGLLGARQFF. The CDR3 coding sequence is TGTGCCAGCAGCCAGGGACTCTTAGGGGCCCGGCAGTTCTTC. The chain recombines TRBV14 with TRBJ2-1, with D tentatively TRBD2 (6 bases). The V end lost 3 bases, the J end lost 12 bases, and 18 bases lay between the germline ends. The length of the CDR3 is 14 residues. The V gene's germline CDR1 is SGHDN and CDR2 FVKESK.

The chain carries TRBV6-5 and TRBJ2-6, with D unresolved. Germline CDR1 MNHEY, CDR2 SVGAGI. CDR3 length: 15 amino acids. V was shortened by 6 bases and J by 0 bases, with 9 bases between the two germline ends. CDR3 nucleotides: TGTGCCAGCAGCTCGGTGGACTCTGGGGCCAACGTCCTGACTTTC. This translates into CASSSVDSGANVLTF.

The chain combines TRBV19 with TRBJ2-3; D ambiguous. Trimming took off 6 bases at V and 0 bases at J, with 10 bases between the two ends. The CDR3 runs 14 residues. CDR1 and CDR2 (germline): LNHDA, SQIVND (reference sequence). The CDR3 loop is CASSTASSTDTQYF. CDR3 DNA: TGTGCCAGTAGCACAGCGAGTAGCACAGATACGCAGTATTTT.

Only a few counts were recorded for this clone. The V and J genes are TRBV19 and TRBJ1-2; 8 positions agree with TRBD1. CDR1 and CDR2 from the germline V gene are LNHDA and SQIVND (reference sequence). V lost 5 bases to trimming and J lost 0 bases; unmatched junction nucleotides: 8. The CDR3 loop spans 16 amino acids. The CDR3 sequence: CASSPGGISANYGYTF. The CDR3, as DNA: TGTGCCAGTAGTCCAGGGGGCATCTCAGCTAACTATGGCTACACCTTC.

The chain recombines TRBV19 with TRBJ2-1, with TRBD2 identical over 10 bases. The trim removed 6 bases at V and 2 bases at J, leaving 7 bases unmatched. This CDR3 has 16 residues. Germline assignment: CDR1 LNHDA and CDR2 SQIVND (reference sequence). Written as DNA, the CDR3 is TGTGCCAGTAGGCCCGTTACTAGCGGGGCCTACAATGAGCAGTTCTTC. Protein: CASRPVTSGAYNEQFF.